Each of the 25 T cell receptor beta chains below was sequenced from the same sample in a study of tumor-infiltrating lymphocytes in primary liver carcinoma. With around 450 ng total RNA as template and a constant-region primer, TCR beta cDNA was made. ARM-PCR, slightly modified, supplied the TCR beta libraries through three nested multiplex PCR rounds. The first two PCR rounds used TRBV1-TRBV30 forward primers with a C-beta reverse primer, 10 cycles each. TCRdb ran MiXCR on the multiplex PCR reads and lists one entry per CDR3 protein. The sample shows roughly 200,000 distinct CDR3 sequences, around four fifths of them seen only once. Co-extracting RNA and DNA was done with roughly 18-32 mg of unsorted bulk tissue as input. The specimen was tumor tissue from primary liver carcinoma. The source of these receptors is a man between 40 and 49 years old with primary liver carcinoma and hepatitis B virus infection.

About this clonotype itself: Germline is not matched at one junction end, which may reflect a read error. V and J are TRBV6-5 and TRBJ2-6; D call uncertain. The length of the CDR3 is 13 residues. Germline lookup yields CDR1 MNHEY and CDR2 SVGAGI. CDR3 in amino acids: CANSYSTVNVLTF. DNA of the CDR3: TGTGCCAACAGTTACTCGACCGTCAACGTCCTGACTTTC.

For this clonotype: No conserved phenylalanine or tryptophan ends this CDR3, so it is likely a read error. Because the CDR3's place on the DNA is in doubt, the DNA is left out and the CDR3 is given as listed by TCRdb. The chain combines TRBV11-2 with TRBJ2-6; the tabulated D call, TRBD2, remains unverified against the DNA. Germline CDR1 is SGHAT and CDR2 is FQNNGV. Including both end residues, the CDR3 is 15 amino acids long. The chain's CDR3 is CGTQRPRSGANVLSL.

The CDR3 is CNVDTRYVDEQYF. The CDR3 bases are TGCAACGTCGATACAAGGTATGTCGATGAGCAGTACTTC. V gene TRBV29-1 combines with J gene TRBJ2-7; D is uncertain. The germline V gene encodes CDR1 SQVTM and CDR2 ANQGSEA. The CDR3 consists of 13 residues.

Comments on this clonotype: The junction and the germline gene differ at one end; a read error may be behind it. J is TRBJ2-2 and V is TRBV11-2; 9 nucleotides align to TRBD2. CDR1 is SGHAT, CDR2 FQNNGV, per germline. This CDR3 is built from 18 residues. For the CDR3, the DNA is TGTGCCAACAGCTTGGTTGTCCCTAGCGGGGTCAACACCGGGGAGTTGTTTTTT. This gives the protein CANSLVVPSGVNTGELFF.

Turning to this clonotype: This may arise from a read error, as a much more abundant clone is one base away. The V gene is TRBV5-1, the J gene TRBJ2-5; 13 bases map to TRBD2. CDR3 length: 16 residues. Per germline, CDR1 SGHRS and CDR2 YFSETQ. Trimming took 5 bases from V and 6 from J; bases not matched to a gene: 10. The CDR3 region has the DNA TGCGCCAGCAGTTTCGGACTAGCGGGAGTGGGAAAGACCCAGTACTTC. Translating gives CASSFGLAGVGKTQYF.

Concerning this clonotype itself: Relative to the germline gene, one junction end is altered; a read error may explain this. The genes are TRBV5-1 and TRBJ2-5, with 10 bases aligning to TRBD2. Germline values: CDR1 SGHRS, CDR2 YFSETQ. CDR3 length: 15 residues. The CDR3 spells CANSLAGTSEETEYF. The CDR3 region has the DNA TGCGCCAACAGCTTGGCCGGGACTAGCGAGGAGACCGAGTACTTC.

Points on this clonotype: Germline and junction disagree at one end, which may indicate a read error. V gene TRBV11-3 combines with J gene TRBJ1-5, with D possibly matching TRBD1 (5 bases). The germline V gene encodes CDR1 SGHNT and CDR2 YENEEA. The CDR3 sequence is 15 residues long. Here the CDR3 reads CVSSLYLGVAQPQHF. As DNA, the CDR3 is TGTGTCAGCAGCTTATATCTGGGGGTGGCTCAGCCTCAGCATTTT.

For this clonotype: The CDR3 does not end in the conserved phenylalanine or tryptophan, so this is likely a read error. J is TRBJ1-4 and V is TRBV28, with TRBD1 as a possible D gene (5 bases). Per germline, CDR1 MDHEN and CDR2 SYDVKM. The germline V and J ends were trimmed by 6 bases and 5 bases, with 31 bases remaining between them. This CDR3 is built from 20 residues. This CDR3 reads CASRLIGLVNTGVQNEKLFS. The CDR3 DNA reads as TGTGCCAGCAGATTAATAGGTCTGGTGAATACGGGGGTCCAGAATGAAAAACTGTTTTCT.

This chain connects TRBV4-1 to TRBJ2-5; D possibly matches TRBD1 or TRBD2 (5 bases each). Trimming cost V 8 bases and J 2 bases, with 18 bases left between them. Germline V gene sequence: CDR1 MGHRA, CDR2 YSYEKL. The CDR3 spans 15 residues. CDR3 amino acids: CASYPLPGRQETQYF. The CDR3 DNA follows: TGCGCCAGCTACCCACTTCCGGGACGGCAAGAGACCCAGTACTTC.

The chain links TRBV7-8 to TRBJ2-1; D unresolved. Between the trimmed V and J ends, which lost 0 bases and 13 bases, there was a span of 22 bases. The germline CDR1 and CDR2 sequences are SGHVS and FQNEAQ. There are 16 residues in the CDR3. The CDR3 DNA reads as TGTGCCAGCAGCTTAGCCTCGGGTGACTCATTCGGTGATCAGTTCTTC. Translation: CASSLASGDSFGDQFF.

In regard to this clonotype: A read error is possible here, since a much larger clone lies one base away. V and J are TRBV2 and TRBJ2-5, with D perhaps TRBD1 (6 bases). The V gene's germline CDR1 is SNHLY and CDR2 FYNNEI. V lost 8 bases and J 2 bases, leaving 15 bases between the germline ends. CDR3 length: 14 residues. In DNA, the CDR3 is TGTGCCAGCGTCCAGGGACACCTACAAGAGACCCAGTACTTC. This codes for CASVQGHLQETQYF. Full variable domain (outside the CDR3, taken from reference TRBV2 and TRBJ2-5): EPEVTQTPSHQVTQMGQEVILRCVPISNHLYFYWYRQILGQKVEFLVSFYNNEISEKSEIFDDQFSVERPDGSNFTLKIRSTKLEDSAMYFCASVQGHLQETQYFGPGTRLLVL.

About this clonotype itself: A read error may produce the germline difference seen at one junction end. This rearrangement joins TRBV28 to TRBJ2-7, with D possibly being TRBD1 or TRBD2 (5 bases each). The V gene's germline CDR1 is MDHEN and CDR2 SYDVKM. The CDR3 is 13 amino acids. Written as DNA, the CDR3 is TGTGCCAGCAGGGGGGACCGCGCCTACAAGCAGTACTTC. It codes for CASRGDRAYKQYF.

This clonotype has only a few counts. The junction departs from germline at one end; a sequencing error may be responsible. The chain couples TRBV30 to TRBJ2-2; D possibly uses TRBD1 or TRBD2 (5 bases each). The CDR3 length is 14 residues. The V gene's germline CDR1 is GTSNPN and CDR2 SVGIG (reference sequence). The CDR3: CAWRGQEDTGKLFF. The CDR3, as DNA: TGTGCCTGGAGAGGTCAGGAGGACACCGGGAAGCTATTTTTT.

This clonotype was picked up a small number of times. CDR3 DNA sequence: TGTGCCATACAACATGGGCGGAACACTGAAGCTTTCTTT. It specifies CAIQHGRNTEAFF. This chain uses TRBV6-5 with TRBJ1-1; no definite D call. Trimming removed 10 bases from V and 1 base from J, with 13 bases in between. This CDR3 is 13 amino acids long. Looked up from germline, CDR1 is MNHEY and CDR2 is SVGAGI.

V usage is TRBV4-3 and J usage is TRBJ1-5; D assignment may be TRBD1 or TRBD2 (5 bases each). The DNA end lines up better with TRBJ2-3; the J call may be wrong. The CDR3 has 14 amino acids. Germline CDR1 is LGHNA and CDR2 is YSLEER. CDR3 region: CASSQEEGSHPQYF. The DNA of the CDR3 is TGCGCCAGCAGCCAAGAAGAGGGGAGCCACCCCCAGTATTTT.

With respect to this clonotype: A read error is likely, as this CDR3 ends without the conserved phenylalanine or tryptophan. The CDR3 here is CASSPSGGGEQYI. CDR3 DNA sequence: TGTGCCAGCTCACCATCGGGCGGCGGCGAGCAGTACATC. The chain recombines TRBV18 with TRBJ2-7; no reliable D call. Germline lookup yields CDR1 KGHSH and CDR2 LQKENI. This CDR3 has 13 residues. V lost 2 bases and J 6 bases, leaving 11 bases between the germline ends.

Regarding this clonotype: Mismatch with germline at one junction end may stem from a read error. The V call is TRBV11-2, the J call TRBJ2-6; weak D call: TRBD1 (7 bases). Germline CDR1 and CDR2: SGHAT and FQNNGV. This CDR3 region has 21 residues. The CDR3 spells CASSMGGHRGISLSGADVLTF. The CDR3, as DNA: TGTGCCAGCAGTATGGGGGGACACAGGGGCATTTCCCTCTCTGGGGCCGACGTCCTGACTTTC.

The chain links TRBV11-1 to TRBJ2-1; no clear D gene. This CDR3 contains 16 residues. CDR1 and CDR2 from the germline V gene are SGHAT and FQDESV (reference sequence). V lost 7 bases and J 0 bases, leaving 16 bases between the germline ends. CDR3 nucleotide sequence: TGTGCCAGCAAGTCCTCCTCTATCCTCTCCTACAATGAGCAGTTCTTC. As protein: CASKSSSILSYNEQFF.

The table lists this clonotype with a count of one. This sequence may be a read error, since a much larger clone differs from it by one base. The chain carries TRBV14 and TRBJ1-2; TRBD1 matches at 7 bases. The germline gives CDR1 SGHDN, CDR2 FVKESK. The CDR3 consists of 15 residues. CDR3 in amino acids: CARSPGVGGYYGYTF. The CDR3 DNA sequence: TGTGCCAGAAGCCCCGGTGTAGGGGGCTACTATGGCTACACCTTC.

The chain links TRBV5-1 to TRBJ1-2; D not certain. This CDR3 comprises 15 residues. Germline V CDR1 and CDR2: SGHRS, YFSETQ. The CDR3 is CASSLDPGSAYGYTF. Here the CDR3 DNA reads TGCGCTAGTAGCTTGGACCCCGGGTCAGCGTATGGCTACACCTTC.

V usage is TRBV4-3 and J usage is TRBJ2-7, with D perhaps being TRBD1 or TRBD2 (5 bases each). V was shortened by 5 bases and J by 7 bases, with 6 bases between the two germline ends. The CDR3 is 10 residues long. Germline values: CDR1 LGHNA, CDR2 YSLEER. The CDR3 DNA sequence: TGCGCCAGCAGCGGGGGAGAGCAGTACTTC. Its protein product is CASSGGEQYF.

V usage is TRBV7-9 and J usage is TRBJ1-5; a weak D match, TRBD1 (5 bases). The length of the CDR3 is 16 residues. Per germline, CDR1 SEHNR and CDR2 FQNEAQ (reference sequence). V lost 5 bases and J lost 0, with 14 bases in between. CDR3 nucleotides: TGTGCCAGCAGCCCGGGGCAGGGAAATAGCAATCAGCCCCAGCATTTT. It encodes CASSPGQGNSNQPQHF.

The rearrangement uses TRBV9 and TRBJ2-7, with TRBD2 identical over 7 bases. Germline trimming cut 0 bases from V and 0 bases from J; bases unmatched to any gene: 0. The CDR3 consists of 14 residues. In germline, CDR1 is SGDLS, CDR2 YYNGEE. CDR3 amino acids: CASSVGGSSYEQYF. The CDR3 coding sequence is TGTGCCAGCAGCGTAGGCGGGAGCTCCTACGAGCAGTACTTC.

This clonotype was counted between two and nine times. This chain connects TRBV2 to TRBJ2-6, with D possibly being TRBD1 or TRBD2 (5 bases each). Deletions cut 10 bases from V and 5 bases from J, with 12 bases between. CDR3 length: 13 amino acids. Germline V gene lookup returns CDR1 SNHLY and CDR2 FYNNEI. The CDR3 DNA reads as TGTGCCACTAGAGGGGCGAGGGCCAACGTCCTGACTTTC. Protein product: CATRGARANVLTF.

Regarding this clonotype: This sequence may be a read error, since a much larger clone differs from it by one base. The gene calls are TRBV19 and TRBJ1-1; 8 bases align to TRBD1. V lost 5 bases to trimming and J lost 7 bases; unmatched junction nucleotides: 9. The CDR3 totals 14 residues. CDR1 LNHDA and CDR2 SQIVND come from the germline V gene (reference sequence). The CDR3 is CASSQTGASNEAFF. CDR3 coding DNA: TGTGCCAGTAGTCAGACAGGGGCGAGCAATGAAGCTTTCTTT. The full variable domain, in which reference TRBV19 and TRBJ1-1 provide the parts outside the CDR3, is DGGITQSPKYLFRKEGQNVTLSCEQNLNHDAMYWYRQDPGQGLRLIYYSQIVNDFQKGDIAEGYSVSREKKESFPLTVTSAQKNPTAFYLCASSQTGASNEAFFGQGTRLTVV.